Listed here are 24 T cell receptor beta chains from one sample, sequenced in a study of T cells in women clearing cervical HPV infection (dated by TCRdb to the late 2010s). Libraries were built with the immunoSEQ multiplex PCR assay. What TCRdb holds here is the immuneACCESS table cut down to in-frame rearrangements. Part of the clones is not present; checked against another copy, under half of the missing clones reflect an unresolved V gene, and the others are unexplained. The sample table on file contains around 23,000 clones. Less than 30% of the sample comes from the top ten. Sequencing input: blood buffy coat. The receptor set was obtained from a woman between 18 and 70 years old with a cervical HPV16 infection that either progressed to CIN3+ or cleared (not recorded which).

Turning to this clone: Read data end 3 residues before the CDR3 end; the end is taken from the germline J gene. The rearrangement links TRBV18 to TRBJ1-1; 8 bases agree with TRBD1. Germline CDR1 KGHSH, CDR2 LQKENI. The V segment lost 3 bases and the J segment 7 bases; nucleotides outside the gene matches: 13. The CDR3 extends over 16 amino acids. Partial CDR3 DNA: TGTGCCAGCTCACCGGAGGGTATAGGACAGGGAGGTGAA. This gives the protein CASSPEGIGQGGE. The entire CDR3 protein is CASSPEGIGQGGEAFF.

As for this clone: The read ends 3 residues early relative to the CDR3; the germline J gene fills the gap. The chain uses TRBV19 and TRBJ1-4, with D possibly TRBD1 on 5 matching bases. Germline assignment: CDR1 LNHDA and CDR2 SQIVND (reference sequence). The CDR3 has 19 residues. Partial CDR3 DNA: TGTGCCAGTAGTATCGACAGCTATATCAGGAGCTCCTATAATTCACCA. Its translation is CASSIDSYIRSSYNSP. The full-length CDR3 reads as CASSIDSYIRSSYNSPLFF.

A note on this clone: Read sequence stops 3 residues before the CDR3 end, and the germline J gene provides the missing end. The J gene is TRBJ2-7, the V gene TRBV20-1, with 9 bases aligning to TRBD2. From germline, CDR1 is DFQATT and CDR2 SNEGSKA (reference sequence). The CDR3 is made up of 12 amino acids. The J segment lost 5 bases and the V segment lost 7 bases, leaving 6 bases of the junction unmatched. The covered CDR3 bases are TGCAGTGTCCCGGGACTAGCCCACGAG. Its protein is CSVPGLAHE. The whole CDR3 protein reads CSVPGLAHEQYF.

For this clone: The read terminates 3 residues before the CDR3 end, so the remaining end is supplied by the germline J gene. V and J are TRBV28 and TRBJ1-6, with a tentative D call TRBD1 (5 bases). The CDR3 spans 16 residues. The germline gives CDR1 MDHEN, CDR2 SYDVKM. V lost 2 bases to trimming and J lost 5 bases, with 13 bases between them. The CDR3 loop is CASSLVRGWNNSPLHF. The sequenced CDR3 bases are TGTGCCAGCAGTTTAGTAAGGGGATGGAATAATTCACCC.

Of note for this clone: An end of the junction does not agree with germline; a read error may underlie this. The CDR3 is cut off 3 residues early in the read; its end comes from the germline J gene. The rearrangement links TRBV20-1 to TRBJ1-3; D possibly corresponds to TRBD1 (6 bases). The germline gives CDR1 DFQATT, CDR2 SNEGSKA (reference sequence). The CDR3 runs 13 residues. The CDR3: CSARRTEGSTIYF. CDR3 bases read: TGCAGTGCGCGGAGGACAGAAGGAAGCACC.

Concerning this clone: Read data end 3 residues before the CDR3 end; the end is taken from the germline J gene. The chain uses TRBV7-9 and TRBJ1-1, with D hard to call. Trimming removed 2 bases at V and 2 bases at J, with 12 bases between. Germline CDR1 reads SEHNR; CDR2 reads FQNEAQ (reference sequence). The CDR3 has 15 residues. The CDR3 DNA, read in part, is TGTGCCAGCAGCTTACCCGAAAAACAAAACACTGAA. This gives the protein CASSLPEKQNTE. The whole CDR3 region reads CASSLPEKQNTEAFF.

Regarding this clone: The missing CDR3 end, 3 residues past where the read stops, is filled in from the germline J gene. This chain joins TRBV19 and TRBJ1-4, with D possibly TRBD1 on 5 matching bases. Germline loops: CDR1 LNHDA, CDR2 SQIVND (reference sequence). This CDR3 has 16 amino acids. CDR3 DNA (partial): TGTGCCAGTAGTCCAACGACAGAGCAATATAATTCACCA. It encodes CASSPTTEQYNSP. In full, the CDR3 reads CASSPTTEQYNSPLFF.

Concerning this clone: The read finishes 3 residues shy of the CDR3 end, and the germline J gene is used to complete it. The gene calls are TRBV18 and TRBJ2-7; 10 bases map to TRBD1. CDR1 is KGHSH, CDR2 LQKENI, per germline. The CDR3 covers 14 residues. V was clipped by 6 bases and J by 2 bases; unmatched bases: 4. The CDR3 region is CASSPDRGPYEQYF. CDR3 DNA, as far as it was read: TGTGCCAGCTCCCCAGACAGGGGGCCCTACGAG.

As for this clone: Coverage ceases 3 residues before the CDR3 finishes, and the germline J gene fills in the end. The chain combines TRBV5-4 with TRBJ1-2; no clear D. The CDR3 sequence is 11 residues long. The germline CDR1 and CDR2 sequences are SGHNT and YYREEE (reference sequence). The CDR3 loop is CASSTLTTYTF. The part of the CDR3 DNA that was read is TGTGCCAGCAGCACCCTCACAACC.

As regards this clone: The read finishes 3 residues shy of the CDR3 end, and the germline J gene is used to complete it. V gene TRBV2 combines with J gene TRBJ2-2; 10 nucleotides match TRBD2. Germline assignment: CDR1 SNHLY and CDR2 FYNNEI. CDR3 length equals 16 residues. After removal of 8 bases from V and 7 bases from J, the junction contained 13 bases not matched to a gene. The CDR3: CASGREREGLGGELFF. The CDR3 bases that were read are TGTGCCAGCGGGAGAGAGCGGGAGGGCCTTGGCGGGGAG.

Notes on this clone: Sequencing ends 3 residues short of the CDR3 end; the germline J gene provides the rest. The V call is TRBV30, the J call TRBJ1-2; no reliable D call. Germline-derived CDR1 and CDR2 are GTSNPN and SVGIG (reference sequence). This CDR3 has 13 amino acids. The germline V and J ends were trimmed by 4 bases and 3 bases, with 12 bases remaining between them. The covered CDR3 bases are TGTGCCTGGAAGGTCGCTCTTGACTATGGC. Translation: CAWKVALDYG. The CDR3 as a whole reads CAWKVALDYGYTF.

A note on this clone: The CDR3 end is not reached by the read, which stops 3 residues before it; the germline J gene fills it in. The chain carries TRBV19 and TRBJ1-1; a possible D gene is TRBD1 (5 bases). Germline assignment: CDR1 LNHDA and CDR2 SQIVND (reference sequence). The CDR3 extends over 12 amino acids. The part of the CDR3 DNA that was read is TGTGCCAGTAGTATCCCAGGGAGTGGA. This encodes CASSIPGSG. The entire CDR3 protein is CASSIPGSGAFF.

Worth noting for this clone: Sequencing ends 3 residues short of the CDR3 end; the germline J gene provides the rest. This chain links TRBV7-9 with TRBJ1-3; D might be TRBD1 (6 bases). Germline lookup yields CDR1 SEHNR and CDR2 FQNEAQ (reference sequence). The CDR3 totals 13 residues. The CDR3 reads CASSREQGLSIYF. CDR3 bases read: TGTGCCAGCAGCAGAGAACAGGGTTTGAGC. The entire variable domain, with the rest obtained from reference TRBV7-9 and TRBJ1-3, is as follows: DTGVSQNPRHKITKRGQNVTFRCDPISEHNRLYWYRQTLGQGPEFLTYFQNEAQLEKSRLLSDRFSAERPKGSFSTLEIQRTEQGDSAMYLCASSREQGLSIYFGEGSWLTVV.

A word on this clone: The CDR3 end is not reached by the read, which stops 3 residues before it; the germline J gene fills it in. The chain links TRBV7-3 to TRBJ2-3; D is possibly TRBD1 (6 bases). Germline V gene lookup returns CDR1 SGHTA and CDR2 FQGTGA. This CDR3 spans 17 amino acids. This CDR3 reads CASSPPSSGAPGETQYF. The CDR3 DNA, read in part, is TGTGCCAGCAGTCCCCCCTCCTCCGGGGCCCCAGGGGAGACG.

Notes on this clone: Read data end 3 residues before the CDR3 end; the end is taken from the germline J gene. The V gene is TRBV7-8, the J gene TRBJ1-2, with D possibly matching TRBD1 (5 bases). This CDR3 has 18 residues. Germline values: CDR1 SGHVS, CDR2 FQNEAQ. The sequenced CDR3 bases are TGTGCCAGCAGCTTATCCACAGGACTAGCGGGAGGAAGCTACGGG. It yields the protein CASSLSTGLAGGSYG. The whole CDR3 protein reads CASSLSTGLAGGSYGYTF.

On this clone: The sequence runs out 3 residues before the end of the CDR3; the remainder is reconstructed from the germline J gene. The V and J genes are TRBV2 and TRBJ1-3; TRBD1 agrees at 8 bases. The CDR3 length is 15 residues. J gave up 0 bases and V 6 bases, and 4 bases lay outside the gene matches. Germline V gene data show CDR1 as SNHLY and CDR2 as FYNNEI. CDR3 amino acids: CASRTGVFSGNTIYF. Incomplete CDR3 DNA: TGTGCCAGCAGGACAGGGGTCTTCTCTGGAAACACC.

Of note for this clone: Read data end 3 residues before the CDR3 end; the end is taken from the germline J gene. This chain connects TRBV7-8 to TRBJ1-4; 10 bases are shared with TRBD1. The CDR3 has 17 amino acids. CDR1 is SGHVS, CDR2 FQNEAQ, per germline. The CDR3 loop is CASSARQGALGNSPLFF. The sequenced CDR3 bases are TGTGCCAGCAGCGCCCGACAGGGGGCCTTGGGTAATTCACCA.

With respect to this clone: The sequence runs out 3 residues before the end of the CDR3; the remainder is reconstructed from the germline J gene. The chain has TRBV12-5 and TRBJ1-5, with TRBD1 identical over 7 bases. Trimming at V came to 3 bases and at J to 0 bases, leaving 5 bases not matched to a gene. Germline V gives CDR1 LGHNT, CDR2 FRNRAP. The CDR3 runs to 16 residues. CDR3 DNA, as far as it was read: TGTGCTAGTGGTTTCGGGACAGACTATAGCAATCAGCCC. Amino acid sequence: CASGFGTDYSNQP. From start to end, the CDR3 is CASGFGTDYSNQPQHF.

Of note for this clone: The sequence runs out 3 residues before the end of the CDR3; the remainder is reconstructed from the germline J gene. The gene calls are TRBV19 and TRBJ1-1, with 7 nucleotides matching TRBD1. V was pared by 6 bases and J by 4 bases, with 8 bases of the junction left unmatched. Germline V lookup: CDR1 LNHDA, CDR2 SQIVND (reference sequence). CDR3 length: 14 amino acids. The sequenced CDR3 bases are TGTGCCAGTAGCTACAGGGGCGAGGGCACTGAA. Translating gives CASSYRGEGTE. The CDR3 reads in full as CASSYRGEGTEAFF.

CDR3 DNA (partial): TGTGCCAGCAGCTTAGCGGGGGGAACCTACAATGAG. Encoded protein: CASSLAGGTYNE. From start to end, the CDR3 is CASSLAGGTYNEQFF. This chain links TRBV7-9 with TRBJ2-1, with a tentative D call TRBD2 (6 bases). The sequenced fragment ends 3 residues before the CDR3 boundary, so the rest is inferred from the germline J gene. V dropped 0 bases and J dropped 2 bases, with 8 bases sitting between them. The germline gives CDR1 SEHNR, CDR2 FQNEAQ (reference sequence). The CDR3 extends over 15 amino acids. Based on the CDR3 plus reference TRBV7-9 and TRBJ2-1, the full variable domain is DTGVSQNPRHKITKRGQNVTFRCDPISEHNRLYWYRQTLGQGPEFLTYFQNEAQLEKSRLLSDRFSAERPKGSFSTLEIQRTEQGDSAMYLCASSLAGGTYNEQFFGPGTRLTVL.

As concerns this clone: The read ends 3 residues shy of where the CDR3 ends; the end is completed using the germline J gene. The chain employs TRBV14 and TRBJ2-1; 7 bases are a match to TRBD1. Germline lookup yields CDR1 SGHDN and CDR2 FVKESK. The junction had 9 bases not matched to a gene; V was cut back by 3 bases and J by 4 bases. The CDR3 is made up of 16 amino acids. The CDR3 protein is CASSQLGDRLYNEQFF. The part of the CDR3 DNA that was read is TGTGCCAGCAGCCAGTTAGGGGACAGACTATACAATGAG.

Concerning this clone itself: The missing CDR3 end, 3 residues past where the read stops, is filled in from the germline J gene. The J gene is TRBJ2-3, the V gene TRBV19; TRBD1 agrees at 9 bases. Losses at the gene ends were 4 bases for V and 2 bases for J; bases not matched to a gene: 7. This CDR3 has 16 amino acids. Germline loops: CDR1 LNHDA, CDR2 SQIVND (reference sequence). The sequenced CDR3 bases are TGTGCCAGTAGTAAGAACAGGGGGCCTCACACAGATACG. Residues: CASSKNRGPHTDT. The entire CDR3 reads CASSKNRGPHTDTQYF. Drawing the rest from reference TRBV19 and TRBJ2-3, the complete variable domain is DGGITQSPKYLFRKEGQNVTLSCEQNLNHDAMYWYRQDPGQGLRLIYYSQIVNDFQKGDIAEGYSVSREKKESFPLTVTSAQKNPTAFYLCASSKNRGPHTDTQYFGPGTRLTVL.

A word on this clone: The read ends 3 residues shy of where the CDR3 ends; the end is completed using the germline J gene. This sequence joins TRBV18 and TRBJ1-2; TRBD1 might be the D (6 bases). Germline V gives CDR1 KGHSH, CDR2 LQKENI. The CDR3 is made up of 15 amino acids. Incomplete CDR3 DNA: TGTGCCAGCTCACCCGAATTGGGGGCGGGAAACGAC. Translating gives CASSPELGAGND. The CDR3 in its entirety is CASSPELGAGNDYTF.

To note about this clone: The CDR3 is cut off 3 residues early in the read; its end comes from the germline J gene. The chain links TRBV30 to TRBJ2-1, with D tentatively TRBD2 (6 bases). The CDR3 extends over 15 amino acids. Trimming stripped 0 bases from V and 2 bases from J, with 11 bases between. The germline V gene has CDR1 GTSNPN and CDR2 SVGIG (reference sequence). This chain's CDR3 is CAWSVGSGPYNEQFF. The sequenced part of the CDR3 DNA is TGTGCCTGGAGTGTCGGTAGCGGACCCTACAATGAG.